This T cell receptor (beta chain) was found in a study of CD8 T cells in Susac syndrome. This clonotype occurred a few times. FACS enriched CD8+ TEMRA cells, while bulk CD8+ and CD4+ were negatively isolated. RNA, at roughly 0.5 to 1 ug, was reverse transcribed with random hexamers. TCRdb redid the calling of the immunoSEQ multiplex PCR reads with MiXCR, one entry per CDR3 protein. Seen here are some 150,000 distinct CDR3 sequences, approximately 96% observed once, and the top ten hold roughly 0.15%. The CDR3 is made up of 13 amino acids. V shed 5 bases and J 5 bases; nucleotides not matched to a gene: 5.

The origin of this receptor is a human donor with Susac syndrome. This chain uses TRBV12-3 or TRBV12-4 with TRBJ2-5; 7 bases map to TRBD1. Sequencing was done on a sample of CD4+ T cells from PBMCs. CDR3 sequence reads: CASSRTGEETQYF. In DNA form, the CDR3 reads TGTGCCAGCAGTCGGACAGGAGAGGAGACCCAGTACTTC.